Many counts were recorded for the clone carrying this T cell receptor (beta chain). The target antigen is unknown. This sample was taken from a study of T-cell reconstitution after alpha-beta-depleted transplantation in children. Findings and limits, study-wide: The origin of alpha-beta T cells about two months after transplant was reportedly several hundred expanded graft clones. The authors attributed T-cell counts and diversity one year after transplant mostly to newly produced T cells.

Germline V gene data show CDR1 as SEHNR and CDR2 as FQNEAQ (reference sequence). V lost 4 bases, J lost 7 bases, and 16 bases lay in between. CDR3 length: 14 residues. Unique molecular identifiers were built into the TCRbeta library. One entry per CDR3 protein results from TCRdb running MiXCR on the PCR reads. The table shows 200,000 to 250,000 distinct CDR3 sequences, with around 8% occurring only once. The gene calls are TRBV7-9 and TRBJ1-1; no reliable D call. The source material was PBMCs, mostly from graft donor cells, sampled 180 days after TCRalphabeta/CD19-depleted stem cell transplant. The TCR originated in a male patient between 10 and 17 years old who had a stem cell transplant for acute lymphoblastic leukemia, so the T cells may come from the graft donor. CDR3 sequence (DNA): TGTGCCAGCAGCTCCCCTTGGACGGATTATGAAGCTTTCTTT. Its translation: CASSSPWTDYEAFF.